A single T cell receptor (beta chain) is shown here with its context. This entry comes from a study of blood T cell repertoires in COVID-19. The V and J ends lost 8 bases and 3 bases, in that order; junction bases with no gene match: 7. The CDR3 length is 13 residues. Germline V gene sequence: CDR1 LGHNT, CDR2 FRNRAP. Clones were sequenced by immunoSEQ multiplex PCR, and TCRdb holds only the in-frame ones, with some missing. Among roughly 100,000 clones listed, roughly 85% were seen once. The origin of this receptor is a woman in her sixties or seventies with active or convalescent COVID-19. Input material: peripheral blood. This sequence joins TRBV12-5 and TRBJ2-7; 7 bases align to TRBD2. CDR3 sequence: CASREAPLYEQYF. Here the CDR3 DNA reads TGTGCTAGTCGGGAGGCGCCCCTCTACGAGCAGTACTTC.